This T cell receptor beta chain derives from a study of cytomegalovirus exposure and HLA in healthy donors. General study points: It was reportedly the case that the classifier diagnosed cytomegalovirus status with high specificity and sensitivity. The CMV antigen specificity of three CMV-associated chains was confirmed through in vitro analysis. Whilst most TCR sequences proved rare, a subset of public TCRs occurred across many donors. According to a subsequent analysis, TCR clusters identified in the first cohort showed a tendency to co-occur across the 120 or so validation repertoires.

This CDR3 comprises 13 residues. V lost 8 bases and J lost 2, with 11 bases in between. Germline-derived CDR1 and CDR2 are SNHLY and FYNNEI. Of note for this clone: Its target is unknown.

Produced via immunoSEQ multiplex PCR; TCRdb's table is partial and in-frame only. The sample records 180,000 or so clones, around nine tenths being singletons. The chain joins TRBV2 to TRBJ2-3, with D perhaps TRBD1 (6 bases). The specimen was PBMCs. This TCR was recovered from a woman in her twenties or thirties in good health and CMV-seronegative. CDR3 DNA: TGTGCCAGCCACACAGGGATCACAGATACGCAGTATTTT. Its protein product is CASHTGITDTQYF.